This paragraph reports one T cell receptor (beta chain). This specimen belongs to a study of T-cell memory formation after mild COVID-19. Each CDR3 protein gets one entry after TCRdb re-called the 5' RACE reads with MiXCR. The sample has some 350,000 distinct CDR3 sequences, around a sixth seen once; the top ten hold under 25%. Germline lookup yields CDR1 MNHEY and CDR2 SVGAGI. The CDR3 length is 16 residues. The ends were cut back, 6 bases at V and 0 bases at J, with 15 bases in the middle. The chain employs TRBV6-5 and TRBJ1-3, with D unresolved. Sequencing was carried out using PBMCs or a T cell subset sorted from them (not recorded which). The receptor comes from a man aged 18 to 35 who had mild COVID-19 (a few samples of this study predate the infection). Cell type and time point are not known. CDR3 amino acids: CASSLRPRFSGNTIYF. The DNA for the CDR3 is TGTGCCAGCAGCCTTCGACCACGCTTCTCTGGAAACACCATATATTTT.